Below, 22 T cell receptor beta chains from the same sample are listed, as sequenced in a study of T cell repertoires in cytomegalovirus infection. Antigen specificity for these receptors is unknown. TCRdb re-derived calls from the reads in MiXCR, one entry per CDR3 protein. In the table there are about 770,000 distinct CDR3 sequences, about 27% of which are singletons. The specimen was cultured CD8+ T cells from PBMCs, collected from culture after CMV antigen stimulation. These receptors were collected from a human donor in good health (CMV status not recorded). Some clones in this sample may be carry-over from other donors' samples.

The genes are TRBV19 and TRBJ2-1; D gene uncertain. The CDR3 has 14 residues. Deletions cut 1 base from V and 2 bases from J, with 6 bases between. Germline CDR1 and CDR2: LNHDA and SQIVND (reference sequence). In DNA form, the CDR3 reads TGTGCCAGTAGTATAGGGCAGACCTACAATGAGCAGTTCTTC. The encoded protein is CASSIGQTYNEQFF. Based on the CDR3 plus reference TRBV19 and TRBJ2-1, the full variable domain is DGGITQSPKYLFRKEGQNVTLSCEQNLNHDAMYWYRQDPGQGLRLIYYSQIVNDFQKGDIAEGYSVSREKKESFPLTVTSAQKNPTAFYLCASSIGQTYNEQFFGPGTRLTVL.

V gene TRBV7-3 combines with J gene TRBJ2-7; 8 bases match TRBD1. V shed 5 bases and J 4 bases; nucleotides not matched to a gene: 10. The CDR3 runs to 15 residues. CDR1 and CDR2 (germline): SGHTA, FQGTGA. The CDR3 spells CASSPRDRRSYEQYV. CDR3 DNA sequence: TGTGCCAGCAGCCCGAGGGACAGGCGCTCATACGAGCAGTACGTC.

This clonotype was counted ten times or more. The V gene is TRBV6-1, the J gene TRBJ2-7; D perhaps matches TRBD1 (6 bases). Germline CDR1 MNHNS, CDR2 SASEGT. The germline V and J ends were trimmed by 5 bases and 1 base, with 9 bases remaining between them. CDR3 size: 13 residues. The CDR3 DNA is TGTGCCAGCAGTCAAGGGGGTTCCTACGAGCAGTACGTC. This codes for CASSQGGSYEQYV.

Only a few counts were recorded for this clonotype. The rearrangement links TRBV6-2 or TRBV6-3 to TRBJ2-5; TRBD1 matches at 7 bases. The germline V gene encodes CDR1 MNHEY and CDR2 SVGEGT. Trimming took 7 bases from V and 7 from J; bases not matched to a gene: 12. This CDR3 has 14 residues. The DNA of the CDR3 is TGTGCCAGCACCCTCGAGGACAGGAGAGGGACCCAGTACTTC. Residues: CASTLEDRRGTQYF.

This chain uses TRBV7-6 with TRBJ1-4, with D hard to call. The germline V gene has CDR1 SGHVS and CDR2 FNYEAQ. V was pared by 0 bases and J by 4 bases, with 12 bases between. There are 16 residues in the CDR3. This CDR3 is CASSLAPGGVNEKLFF. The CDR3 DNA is TGTGCCAGCAGCTTAGCGCCTGGCGGAGTTAATGAAAAACTGTTTTTT.

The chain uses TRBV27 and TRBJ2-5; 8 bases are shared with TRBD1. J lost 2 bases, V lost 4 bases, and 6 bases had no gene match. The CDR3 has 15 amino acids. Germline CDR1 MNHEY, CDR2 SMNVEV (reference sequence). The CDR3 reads CASSYAGGDQETQYF. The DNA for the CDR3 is TGTGCCAGCAGTTATGCAGGGGGCGATCAAGAGACCCAGTACTTC.

The CDR3 DNA reads TGTGCCAGCAGTTTCGGGACAGGGATAGGGAGCTCCTATAATTCACCCCTCCACTTT. Amino acids: CASSFGTGIGSSYNSPLHF. V gene TRBV28 combines with J gene TRBJ1-6, with 9 bases that match TRBD1. V lost 3 bases, J lost 0 bases, and 9 bases stayed unmatched. The germline V gene has CDR1 MDHEN and CDR2 SYDVKM. The CDR3 length is 19 residues.

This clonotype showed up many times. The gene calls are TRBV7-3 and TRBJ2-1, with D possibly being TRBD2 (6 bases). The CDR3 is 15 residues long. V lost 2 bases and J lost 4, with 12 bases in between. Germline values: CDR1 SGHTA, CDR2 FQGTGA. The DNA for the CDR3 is TGTGCCAGCAGCTTAGATGGTAGCGGTTACAATGAGCAGTTCTTC. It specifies CASSLDGSGYNEQFF.

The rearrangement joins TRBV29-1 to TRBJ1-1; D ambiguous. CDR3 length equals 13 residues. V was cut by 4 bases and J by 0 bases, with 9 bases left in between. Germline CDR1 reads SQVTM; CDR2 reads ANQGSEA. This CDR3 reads CSVVDYMNTEAFF. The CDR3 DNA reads TGCAGCGTTGTGGACTACATGAACACTGAAGCTTTCTTT.

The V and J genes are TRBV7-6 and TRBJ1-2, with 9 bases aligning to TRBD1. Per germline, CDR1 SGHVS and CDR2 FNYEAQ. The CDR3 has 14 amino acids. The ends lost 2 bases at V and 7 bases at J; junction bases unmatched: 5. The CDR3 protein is CASSLMGQGSGYTF. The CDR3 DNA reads TGTGCCAGCAGCTTAATGGGACAGGGATCTGGCTACACCTTC.

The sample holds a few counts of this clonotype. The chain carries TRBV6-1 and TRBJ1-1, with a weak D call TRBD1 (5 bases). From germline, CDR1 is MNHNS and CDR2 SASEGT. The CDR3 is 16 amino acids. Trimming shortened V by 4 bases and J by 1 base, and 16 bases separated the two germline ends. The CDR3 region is CASSARRQPPNTEAFF. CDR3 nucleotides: TGTGCCAGCAGTGCCCGAAGACAGCCTCCGAACACTGAAGCTTTCTTT.

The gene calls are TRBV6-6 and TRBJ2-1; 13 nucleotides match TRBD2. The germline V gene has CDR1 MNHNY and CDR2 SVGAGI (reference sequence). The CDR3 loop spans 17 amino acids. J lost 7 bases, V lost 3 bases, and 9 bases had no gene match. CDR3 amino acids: CASSYHGLAGAENEQFF. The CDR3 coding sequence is TGTGCCAGCAGTTATCACGGACTAGCGGGGGCCGAGAATGAGCAGTTCTTC.

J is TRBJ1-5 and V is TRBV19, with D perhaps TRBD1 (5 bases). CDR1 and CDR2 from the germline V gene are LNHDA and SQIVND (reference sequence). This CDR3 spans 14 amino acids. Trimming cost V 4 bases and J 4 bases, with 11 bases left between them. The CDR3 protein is CASSRRGRNQPQHF. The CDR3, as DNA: TGTGCCAGTAGTAGAAGGGGCCGGAATCAGCCCCAGCATTTT.

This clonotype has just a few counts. CDR3 sequence: CASSLITAANTGELFF. CDR3 DNA sequence: TGTGCCAGCAGCTTGATAACAGCCGCGAACACCGGGGAGCTGTTTTTT. The rearrangement uses TRBV11-2 and TRBJ2-2; D not resolved. CDR3 length equals 16 residues. V lost 3 bases, J lost 0 bases, and 11 bases lay in between. Germline V gene data show CDR1 as SGHAT and CDR2 as FQNNGV. Full variable domain (missing parts from reference TRBV11-2 and TRBJ2-2): EAGVAQSPRYKIIEKRQSVAFWCNPISGHATLYWYQQILGQGPKLLIQFQNNGVVDDSQLPKDRFSAERLKGVDSTLKIQPAKLEDSAVYLCASSLITAANTGELFFGEGSRLTVL.

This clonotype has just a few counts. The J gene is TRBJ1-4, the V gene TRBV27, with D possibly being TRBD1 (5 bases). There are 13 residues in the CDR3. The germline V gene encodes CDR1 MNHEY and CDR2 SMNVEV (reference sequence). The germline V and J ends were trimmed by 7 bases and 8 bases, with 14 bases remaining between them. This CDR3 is CASTVAGNEKLFF. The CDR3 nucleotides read TGTGCCAGCACGGTTGCAGGGAACGAAAAACTGTTTTTT.

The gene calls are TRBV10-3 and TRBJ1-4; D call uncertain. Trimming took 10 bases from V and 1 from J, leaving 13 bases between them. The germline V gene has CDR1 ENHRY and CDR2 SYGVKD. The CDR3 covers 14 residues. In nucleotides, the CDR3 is TGTGCCACCCAGGCGGGGAGAACTAATGAAAAACTGTTTTTT. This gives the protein CATQAGRTNEKLFF.

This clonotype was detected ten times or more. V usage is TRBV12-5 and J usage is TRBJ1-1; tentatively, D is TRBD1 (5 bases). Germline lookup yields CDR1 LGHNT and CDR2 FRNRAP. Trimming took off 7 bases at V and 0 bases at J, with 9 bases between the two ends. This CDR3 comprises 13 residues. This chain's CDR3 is CASVGGVNTEAFF. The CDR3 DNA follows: TGTGCTAGTGTTGGGGGAGTGAACACTGAAGCTTTCTTT.

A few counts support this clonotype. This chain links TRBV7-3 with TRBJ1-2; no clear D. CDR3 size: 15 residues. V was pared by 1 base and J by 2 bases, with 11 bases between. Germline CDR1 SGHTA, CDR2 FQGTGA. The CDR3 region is CASSLSGGGNYGYTF. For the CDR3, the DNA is TGTGCCAGCAGCTTAAGTGGAGGCGGAAACTATGGCTACACCTTC. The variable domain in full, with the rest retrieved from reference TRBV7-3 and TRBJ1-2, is GAGVSQTPSNKVTEKGKYVELRCDPISGHTALYWYRQSLGQGPEFLIYFQGTGAADDSGLPNDRFFAVRPEGSVSTLKIQRTERGDSAVYLCASSLSGGGNYGYTFGSGTRLTVV.

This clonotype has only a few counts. For the CDR3, the DNA is TGTGCCAGCAGCTCCGTTTTGGGTAGTAACTATGGCTACACCTTC. As protein: CASSSVLGSNYGYTF. The chain couples TRBV7-2 to TRBJ1-2; no definite D call. Trimming removed 4 bases from V and 1 base from J, with 13 bases in between. CDR3 length: 15 amino acids. Germline loops: CDR1 SGHTA, CDR2 FQGNSA. Together with reference TRBV7-2 and TRBJ1-2, the CDR3 gives the full variable domain: GAGVSQSPSNKVTEKGKDVELRCDPISGHTALYWYRQSLGQGLEFLIYFQGNSAPDKSGLPSDRFSAERTGGSVSTLTIQRTQQEDSAVYLCASSSVLGSNYGYTFGSGTRLTVV.

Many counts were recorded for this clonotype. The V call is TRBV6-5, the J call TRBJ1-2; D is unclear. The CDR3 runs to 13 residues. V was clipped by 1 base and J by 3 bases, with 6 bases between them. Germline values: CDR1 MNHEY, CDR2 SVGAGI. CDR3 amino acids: CASSYWRHYGYTF. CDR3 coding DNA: TGTGCCAGCAGTTACTGGCGACACTATGGCTACACCTTC.

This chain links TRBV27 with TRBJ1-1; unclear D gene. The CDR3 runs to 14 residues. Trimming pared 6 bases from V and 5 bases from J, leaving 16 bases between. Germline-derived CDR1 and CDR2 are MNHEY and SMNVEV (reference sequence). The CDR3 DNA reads TGTGCCAGCAGGCCCCGGGCCCCCGGTACTGAAGCTTTCTTT. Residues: CASRPRAPGTEAFF.

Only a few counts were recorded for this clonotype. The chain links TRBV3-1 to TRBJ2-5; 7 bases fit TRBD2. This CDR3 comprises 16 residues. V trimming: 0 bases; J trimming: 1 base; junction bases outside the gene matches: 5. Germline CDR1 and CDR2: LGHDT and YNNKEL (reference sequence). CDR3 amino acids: CASSQENSGLQETQYF. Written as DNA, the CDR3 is TGTGCCAGCAGCCAAGAGAATAGCGGGCTCCAAGAGACCCAGTACTTC.